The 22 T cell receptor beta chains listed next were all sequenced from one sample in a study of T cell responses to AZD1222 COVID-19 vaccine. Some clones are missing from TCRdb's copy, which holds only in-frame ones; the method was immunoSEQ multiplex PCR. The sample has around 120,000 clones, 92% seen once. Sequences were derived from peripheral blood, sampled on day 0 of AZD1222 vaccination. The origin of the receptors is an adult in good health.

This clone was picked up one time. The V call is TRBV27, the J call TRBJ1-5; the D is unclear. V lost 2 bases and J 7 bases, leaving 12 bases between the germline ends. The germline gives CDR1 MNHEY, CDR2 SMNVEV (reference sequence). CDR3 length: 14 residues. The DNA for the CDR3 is TGTGCCAGCAGTTTAGTACAACCTCCCCAGCCCCAGCATTTT. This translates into CASSLVQPPQPQHF.

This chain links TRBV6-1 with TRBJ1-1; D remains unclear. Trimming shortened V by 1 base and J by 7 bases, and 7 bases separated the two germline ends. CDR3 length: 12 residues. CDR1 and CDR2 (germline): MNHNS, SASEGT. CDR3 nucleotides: TGTGCCAGCAGTGAAGAGGTAAATGAAGCTTTCTTT. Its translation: CASSEEVNEAFF.

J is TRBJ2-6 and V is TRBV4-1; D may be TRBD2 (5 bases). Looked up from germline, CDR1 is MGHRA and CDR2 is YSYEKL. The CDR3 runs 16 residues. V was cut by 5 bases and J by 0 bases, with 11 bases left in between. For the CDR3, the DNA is TGCGCCAGCAGCAGGGAGTGGAGCTCTGGGGCCAACGTCCTGACTTTC. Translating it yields CASSREWSSGANVLTF.

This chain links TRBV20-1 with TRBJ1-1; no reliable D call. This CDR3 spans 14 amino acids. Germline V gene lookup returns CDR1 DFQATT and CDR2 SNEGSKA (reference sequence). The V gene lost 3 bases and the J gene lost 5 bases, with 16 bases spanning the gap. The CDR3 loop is CSASLTTRETEAFF. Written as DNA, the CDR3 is TGCAGTGCTAGTTTAACCACCCGGGAAACTGAAGCTTTCTTT.

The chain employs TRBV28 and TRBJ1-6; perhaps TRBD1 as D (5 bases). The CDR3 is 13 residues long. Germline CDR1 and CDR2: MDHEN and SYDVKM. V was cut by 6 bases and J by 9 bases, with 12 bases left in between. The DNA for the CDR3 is TGTGCCAGCAGCCGGGACGGACTTTCACCCCTCCACTTT. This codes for CASSRDGLSPLHF.

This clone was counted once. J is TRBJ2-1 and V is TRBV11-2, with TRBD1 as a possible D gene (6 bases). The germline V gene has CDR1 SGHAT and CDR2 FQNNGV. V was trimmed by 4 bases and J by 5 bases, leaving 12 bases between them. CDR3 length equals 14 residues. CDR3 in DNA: TGTGCCAGCAGCTCACTCGGGACAAACAATGAGCAGTTCTTC. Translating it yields CASSSLGTNNEQFF.

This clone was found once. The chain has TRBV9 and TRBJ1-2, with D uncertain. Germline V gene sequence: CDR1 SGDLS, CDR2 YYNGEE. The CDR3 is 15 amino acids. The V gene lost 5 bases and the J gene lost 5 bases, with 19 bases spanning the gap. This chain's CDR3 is CASSGRREGRYGYTF. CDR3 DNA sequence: TGTGCCAGCAGTGGAAGGCGGGAGGGTAGGTATGGCTACACCTTC. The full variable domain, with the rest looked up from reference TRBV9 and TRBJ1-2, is DSGVTQTPKHLITATGQRVTLRCSPRSGDLSVYWYQQSLDQGLQFLIQYYNGEERAKGNILERFSAQQFPDLHSELNLSSLELGDSALYFCASSGRREGRYGYTFGSGTRLTVV.

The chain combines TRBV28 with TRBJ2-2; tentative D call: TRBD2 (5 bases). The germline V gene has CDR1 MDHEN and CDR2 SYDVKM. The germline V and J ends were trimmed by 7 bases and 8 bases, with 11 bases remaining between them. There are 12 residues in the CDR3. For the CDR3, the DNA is TGTGCCAGCATGGAGGAAAGGGGGGAGCTGTTTTTT. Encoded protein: CASMEERGELFF.

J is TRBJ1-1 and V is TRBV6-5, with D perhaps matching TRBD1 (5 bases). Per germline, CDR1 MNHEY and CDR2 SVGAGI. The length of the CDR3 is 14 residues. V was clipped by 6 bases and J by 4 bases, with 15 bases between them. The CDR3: CASRGGMRSTEAFF. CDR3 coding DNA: TGTGCCAGCAGGGGGGGGATGCGGAGCACTGAAGCTTTCTTT.

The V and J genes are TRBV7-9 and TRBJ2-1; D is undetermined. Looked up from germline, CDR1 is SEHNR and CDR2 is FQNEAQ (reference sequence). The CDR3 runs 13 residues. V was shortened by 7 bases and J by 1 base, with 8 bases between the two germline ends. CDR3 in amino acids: CASKEASYNEQFF. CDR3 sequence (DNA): TGTGCCAGCAAAGAGGCGTCCTACAATGAGCAGTTCTTC.

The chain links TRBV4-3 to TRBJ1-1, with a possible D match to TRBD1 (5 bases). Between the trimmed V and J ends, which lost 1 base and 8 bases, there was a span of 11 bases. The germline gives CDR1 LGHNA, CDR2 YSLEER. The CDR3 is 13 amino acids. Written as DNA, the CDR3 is TGCGCCAGCAGCCAAGGGCGGGGGGGAGAAGCTTTCTTT. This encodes CASSQGRGGEAFF.

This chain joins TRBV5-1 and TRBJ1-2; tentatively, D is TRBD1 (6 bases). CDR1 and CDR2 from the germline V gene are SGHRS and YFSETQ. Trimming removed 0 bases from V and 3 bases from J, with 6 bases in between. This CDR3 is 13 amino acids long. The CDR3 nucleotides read TGCGCCAGCAGCTTGGGGACAGACTATGGCTACACCTTC. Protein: CASSLGTDYGYTF. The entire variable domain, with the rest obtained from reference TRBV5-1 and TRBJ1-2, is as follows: KAGVTQTPRYLIKTRGQQVTLSCSPISGHRSVSWYQQTPGQGLQFLFEYFSETQRNKGNFPGRFSGRQFSNSRSEMNVSTLELGDSALYLCASSLGTDYGYTFGSGTRLTVV.

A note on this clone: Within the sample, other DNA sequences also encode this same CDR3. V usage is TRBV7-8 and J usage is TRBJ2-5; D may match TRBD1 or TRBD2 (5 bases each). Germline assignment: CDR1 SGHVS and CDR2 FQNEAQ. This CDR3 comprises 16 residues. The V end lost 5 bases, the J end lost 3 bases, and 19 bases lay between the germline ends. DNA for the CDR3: TGTGCCAGCAGCCCGCGGTTGGGTGGGGGAGAAGAGACCCAGTACTTC. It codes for CASSPRLGGGEETQYF.

CDR3 protein: CASSVSGGSTEAFF. The DNA of the CDR3 is TGTGCCAGCAGTGTCTCGGGGGGCAGCACTGAAGCTTTCTTT. The J gene is TRBJ1-1, the V gene TRBV6-4; D may be TRBD1 (6 bases). CDR1 and CDR2 from the germline V gene are MRHNA and SNTAGT. The CDR3 contains 14 residues. Trimming removed 4 bases from V and 4 bases from J, with 13 bases in between.

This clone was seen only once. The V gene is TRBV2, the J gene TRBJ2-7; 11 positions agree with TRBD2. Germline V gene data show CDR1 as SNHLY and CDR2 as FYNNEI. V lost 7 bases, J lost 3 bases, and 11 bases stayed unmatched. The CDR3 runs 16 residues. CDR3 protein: CASKGDGTSGIYEQYF. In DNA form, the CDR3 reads TGTGCCAGCAAAGGCGACGGGACTAGCGGTATCTACGAGCAGTACTTC.

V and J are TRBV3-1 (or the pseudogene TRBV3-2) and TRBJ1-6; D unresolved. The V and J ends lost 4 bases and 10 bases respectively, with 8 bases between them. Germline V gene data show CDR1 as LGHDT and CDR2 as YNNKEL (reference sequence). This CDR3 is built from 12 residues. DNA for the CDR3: TGTGCCAGCAGCCCCGCTGCCTCACCCCTCCACTTT. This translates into CASSPAASPLHF.

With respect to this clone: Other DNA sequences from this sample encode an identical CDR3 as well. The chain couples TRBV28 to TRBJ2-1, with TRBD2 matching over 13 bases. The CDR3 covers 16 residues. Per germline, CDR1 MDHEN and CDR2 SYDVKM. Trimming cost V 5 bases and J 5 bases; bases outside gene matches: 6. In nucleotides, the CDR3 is TGTGCCAGCAGTCCACAGGGACTAGCGGGAAACAATGAGCAGTTCTTC. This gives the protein CASSPQGLAGNNEQFF.

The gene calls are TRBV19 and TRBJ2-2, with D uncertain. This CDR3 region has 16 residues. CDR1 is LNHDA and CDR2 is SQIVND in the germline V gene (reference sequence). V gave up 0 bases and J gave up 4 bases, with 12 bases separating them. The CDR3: CASSIDPRRPTGELFF. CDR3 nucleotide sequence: TGTGCCAGTAGTATAGATCCGAGGCGTCCCACCGGGGAGCTGTTTTTT.

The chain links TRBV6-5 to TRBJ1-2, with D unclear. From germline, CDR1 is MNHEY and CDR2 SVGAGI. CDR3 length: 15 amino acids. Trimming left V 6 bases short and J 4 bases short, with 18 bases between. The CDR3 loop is CASSPTREEPYGYTF. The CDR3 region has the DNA TGTGCCAGCAGCCCCACCCGCGAGGAACCCTATGGCTACACCTTC.

The DNA for the CDR3 is TGTGCCAGCAGCGTAGTGGGAGACAGGGGGAGATTTCCTAACTATGGCTACACCTTC. Protein: CASSVVGDRGRFPNYGYTF. The chain carries TRBV9 and TRBJ1-2, with 9 bases fitting TRBD1. Germline trimming cut 0 bases from V and 0 bases from J; bases unmatched to any gene: 12. The length of the CDR3 is 19 residues. CDR1 and CDR2 from the germline V gene are SGDLS and YYNGEE.

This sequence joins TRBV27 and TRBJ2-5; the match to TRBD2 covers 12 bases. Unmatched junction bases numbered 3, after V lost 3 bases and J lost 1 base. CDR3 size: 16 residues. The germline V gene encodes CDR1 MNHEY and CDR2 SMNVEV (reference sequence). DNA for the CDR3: TGTGCCAGCAGTTTGTGGACTAGCGGGACCCAAGAGACCCAGTACTTC. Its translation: CASSLWTSGTQETQYF.

CDR3 region: CASSLYRYEQYF. In DNA form, the CDR3 reads TGTGCCAGCAGTTTGTATCGGTACGAGCAGTACTTC. The V gene is TRBV28, the J gene TRBJ2-7; D uncertain. Between the trimmed V and J ends, which lost 3 bases and 4 bases, there was a span of 7 bases. This CDR3 has 12 amino acids. Germline V lookup: CDR1 MDHEN, CDR2 SYDVKM.